The present T cell receptor (beta chain) was sequenced within a study of neurological immune-mediated disorders. Study conclusions and caveats: None of the CDR3 amino acid sequences of expanded clones recurred across subjects, suggesting private repertoires in all groups.

Libraries from sorted cells each used about 1 million CD4+ or CD8+ T cells. Details on this clonotype: Its antigen is as yet unknown. One end of the junction fails to match germline, which may point to a read error.

The cDNA was produced through 5'RACE with 10-nucleotide random UMIs. TCRdb analysed the 5' RACE reads with MiXCR anew, one entry per CDR3 protein. The sample shows tens of thousands of distinct CDR3 sequences, about 6% of them seen only once. Germline V gives CDR1 SGHTA, CDR2 FQGTGA. CDR3 length equals 14 residues. Material for sequencing was CD4+ T cells from blood. V usage is TRBV7-3 and J usage is TRBJ2-7; 7 bases fit TRBD1. The sequence was obtained from a woman between 40 and 50 years old in good health. CDR3 in DNA: TGTGCCAACAGCCTGTCCCGGGACAGAAGCGAGCAGTACTTC. It yields the protein CANSLSRDRSEQYF.